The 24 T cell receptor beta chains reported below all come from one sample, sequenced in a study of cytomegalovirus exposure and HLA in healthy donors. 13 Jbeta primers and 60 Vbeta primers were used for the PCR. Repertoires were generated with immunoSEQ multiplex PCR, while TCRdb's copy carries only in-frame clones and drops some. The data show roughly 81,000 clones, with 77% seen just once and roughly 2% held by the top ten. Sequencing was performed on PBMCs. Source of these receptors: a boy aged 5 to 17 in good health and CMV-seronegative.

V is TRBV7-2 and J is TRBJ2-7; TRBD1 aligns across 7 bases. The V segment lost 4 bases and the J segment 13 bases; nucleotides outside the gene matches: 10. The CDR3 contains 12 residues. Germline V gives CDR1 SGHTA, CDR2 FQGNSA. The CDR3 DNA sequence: TGTGCCAGCAGCTCTTCCGGGACAGTCCCTTACTTC. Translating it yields CASSSSGTVPYF.

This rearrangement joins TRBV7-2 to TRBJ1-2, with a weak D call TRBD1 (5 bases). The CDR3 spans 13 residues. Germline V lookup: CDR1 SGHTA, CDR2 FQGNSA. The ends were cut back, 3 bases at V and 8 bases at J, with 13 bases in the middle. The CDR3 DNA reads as TGTGCCAGCAGCTTGGGGCAGGTTCGGGGCTACACCTTC. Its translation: CASSLGQVRGYTF.

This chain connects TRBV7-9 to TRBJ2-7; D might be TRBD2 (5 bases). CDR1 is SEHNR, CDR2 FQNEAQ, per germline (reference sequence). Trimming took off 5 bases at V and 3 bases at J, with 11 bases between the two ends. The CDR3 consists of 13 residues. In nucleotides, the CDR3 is TGTGCCAGCAGCCCAGCGGCTAACTACGAGCAGTACTTC. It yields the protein CASSPAANYEQYF.

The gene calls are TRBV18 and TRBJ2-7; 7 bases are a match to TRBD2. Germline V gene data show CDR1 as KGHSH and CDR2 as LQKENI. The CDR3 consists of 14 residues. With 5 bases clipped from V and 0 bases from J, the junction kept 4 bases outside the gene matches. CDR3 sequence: CASSASGDSYEQYF. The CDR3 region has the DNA TGTGCCAGCTCAGCCAGCGGGGACTCCTACGAGCAGTACTTC. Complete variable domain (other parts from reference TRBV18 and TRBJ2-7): NAGVMQNPRHLVRRRGQEARLRCSPMKGHSHVYWYRQLPEEGLKFMVYLQKENIIDESGMPKERFSAEFPKEGPSILRIQQVVRGDSAAYFCASSASGDSYEQYFGPGTRLTVT.

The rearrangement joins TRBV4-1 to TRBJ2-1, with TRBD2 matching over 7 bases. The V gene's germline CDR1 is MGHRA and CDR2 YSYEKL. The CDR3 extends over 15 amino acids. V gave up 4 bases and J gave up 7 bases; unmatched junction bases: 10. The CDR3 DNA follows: TGCGCCAGCAGCCTAGGGGAGGGCATTCGGAATGAGCAGTTCTTC. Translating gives CASSLGEGIRNEQFF.

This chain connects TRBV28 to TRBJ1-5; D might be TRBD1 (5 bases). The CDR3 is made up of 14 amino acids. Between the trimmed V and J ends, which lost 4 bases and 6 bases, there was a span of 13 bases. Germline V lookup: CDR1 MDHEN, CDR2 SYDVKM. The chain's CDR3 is CASSSTGSGQPQHF. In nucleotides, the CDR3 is TGTGCCAGCAGTTCAACAGGCTCAGGTCAGCCCCAGCATTTT. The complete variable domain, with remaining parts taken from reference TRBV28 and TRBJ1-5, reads DVKVTQSSRYLVKRTGEKVFLECVQDMDHENMFWYRQDPGLGLRLIYFSYDVKMKEKGDIPEGYSVSREKKERFSLILESASTNQTSMYLCASSSTGSGQPQHFGDGTRLSIL.

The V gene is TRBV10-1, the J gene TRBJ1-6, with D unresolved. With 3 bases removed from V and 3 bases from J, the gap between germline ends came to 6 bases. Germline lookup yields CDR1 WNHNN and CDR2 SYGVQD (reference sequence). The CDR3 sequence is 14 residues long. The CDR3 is CASSEAGYNSPLHF. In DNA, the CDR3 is TGCGCCAGCAGTGAAGCGGGCTATAATTCACCCCTCCACTTT.

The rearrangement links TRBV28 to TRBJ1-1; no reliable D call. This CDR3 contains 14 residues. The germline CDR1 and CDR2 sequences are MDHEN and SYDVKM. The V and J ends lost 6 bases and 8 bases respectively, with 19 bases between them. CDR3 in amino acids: CASRYPVGSGEAFF. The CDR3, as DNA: TGTGCCAGCAGGTACCCCGTGGGATCGGGGGAAGCTTTCTTT.

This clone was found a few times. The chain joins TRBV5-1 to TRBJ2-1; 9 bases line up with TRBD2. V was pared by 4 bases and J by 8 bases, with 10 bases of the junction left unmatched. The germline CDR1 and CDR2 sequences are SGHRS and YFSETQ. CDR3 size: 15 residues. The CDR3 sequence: CASSIQTSGMDEQFF. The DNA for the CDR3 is TGCGCCAGCAGCATTCAGACTAGCGGTATGGATGAGCAGTTCTTC.

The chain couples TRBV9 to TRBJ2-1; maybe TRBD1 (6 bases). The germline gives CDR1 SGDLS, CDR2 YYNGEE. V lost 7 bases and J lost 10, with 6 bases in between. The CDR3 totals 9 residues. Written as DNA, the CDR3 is TGTGCCAGCGGGACAGAGCAGTTCTTC. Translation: CASGTEQFF.

The CDR3 bases are TGTGCCAGCAGTCACCCAGGGGACGGCTACACCTTC. It specifies CASSHPGDGYTF. The chain recombines TRBV27 with TRBJ1-2; weak D call: TRBD1 (6 bases). Trimming pared 5 bases from V and 8 bases from J, leaving 12 bases between. This CDR3 comprises 12 residues. The germline V gene has CDR1 MNHEY and CDR2 SMNVEV (reference sequence).

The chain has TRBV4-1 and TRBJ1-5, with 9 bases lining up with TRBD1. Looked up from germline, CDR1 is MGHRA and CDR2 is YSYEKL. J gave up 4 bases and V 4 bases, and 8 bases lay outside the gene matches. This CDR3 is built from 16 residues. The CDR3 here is CASSPFWTGANQPQHF. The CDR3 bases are TGCGCCAGCAGCCCCTTTTGGACAGGGGCTAATCAGCCCCAGCATTTT.

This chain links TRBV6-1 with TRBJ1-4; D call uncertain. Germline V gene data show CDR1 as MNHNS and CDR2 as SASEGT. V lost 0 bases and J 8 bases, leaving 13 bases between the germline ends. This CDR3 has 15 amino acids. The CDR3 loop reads CASSEAFGVGEKLFF. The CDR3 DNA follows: TGTGCCAGCAGTGAAGCATTCGGGGTGGGGGAAAAACTGTTTTTT.

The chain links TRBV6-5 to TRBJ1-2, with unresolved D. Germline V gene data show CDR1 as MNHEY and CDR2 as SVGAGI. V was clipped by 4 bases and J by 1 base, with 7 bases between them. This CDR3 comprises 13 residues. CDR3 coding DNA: TGTGCCAGCAGTTTTCGGAGTAACTATGGCTACACCTTC. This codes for CASSFRSNYGYTF.

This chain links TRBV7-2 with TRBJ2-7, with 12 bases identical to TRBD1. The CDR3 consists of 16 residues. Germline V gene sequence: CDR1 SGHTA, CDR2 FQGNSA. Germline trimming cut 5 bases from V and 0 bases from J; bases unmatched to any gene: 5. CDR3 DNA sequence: TGTGCCAGCAGCCTCCCGGGACAGGGGGCCTCCTACGAGCAGTACTTC. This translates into CASSLPGQGASYEQYF.

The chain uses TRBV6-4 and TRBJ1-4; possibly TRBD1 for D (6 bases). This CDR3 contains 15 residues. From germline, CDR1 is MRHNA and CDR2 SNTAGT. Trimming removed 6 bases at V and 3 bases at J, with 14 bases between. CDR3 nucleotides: TGTGCCAGCAGCTCGCAGGGGAATCCTAATGAAAAACTGTTTTTT. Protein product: CASSSQGNPNEKLFF.

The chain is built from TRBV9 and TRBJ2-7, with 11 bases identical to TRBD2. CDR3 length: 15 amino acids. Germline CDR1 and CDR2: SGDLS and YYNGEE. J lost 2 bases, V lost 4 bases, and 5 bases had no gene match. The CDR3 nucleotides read TGTGCCAGCAGCTCTCGGACTAGCGGGCCCTACGAGCAGTACTTC. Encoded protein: CASSSRTSGPYEQYF.

CDR3 sequence reads: CASSPRPGTEAFF. The CDR3 nucleotides are TGTGCCAGCAGCCCTCGCCCGGGCACTGAAGCTTTCTTT. The chain joins TRBV4-2 to TRBJ1-1, with D hard to call. V was trimmed by 4 bases and J by 4 bases, leaving 10 bases between them. This CDR3 contains 13 residues. Germline V gives CDR1 LGHNA, CDR2 YNFKEQ.

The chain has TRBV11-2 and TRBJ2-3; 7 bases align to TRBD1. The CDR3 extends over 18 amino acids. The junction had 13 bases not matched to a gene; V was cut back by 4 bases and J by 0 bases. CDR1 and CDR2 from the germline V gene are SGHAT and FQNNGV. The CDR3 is CASSSIRGTVSSTDTQYF. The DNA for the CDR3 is TGTGCCAGCAGCTCCATTAGGGGGACAGTTTCTAGCACAGATACGCAGTATTTT.

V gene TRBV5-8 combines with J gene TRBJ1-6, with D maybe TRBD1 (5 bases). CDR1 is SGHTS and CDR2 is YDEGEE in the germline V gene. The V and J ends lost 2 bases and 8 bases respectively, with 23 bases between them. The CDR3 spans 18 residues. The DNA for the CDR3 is TGTGCCAGCAGCTTAAAAGTGCGGGGCTTACTCCGGGATTCACCCCTCCACTTT. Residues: CASSLKVRGLLRDSPLHF.

In DNA form, the CDR3 reads TGTGCCAGCCATACGATTAGGGGTACTGAAGCTTTCTTT. Translating it yields CASHTIRGTEAFF. The V and J genes are TRBV6-1 and TRBJ1-1, with D possibly TRBD1 on 5 matching bases. CDR1 and CDR2 from the germline V gene are MNHNS and SASEGT. This CDR3 has 13 amino acids. V lost 8 bases and J 5 bases, leaving 15 bases between the germline ends.

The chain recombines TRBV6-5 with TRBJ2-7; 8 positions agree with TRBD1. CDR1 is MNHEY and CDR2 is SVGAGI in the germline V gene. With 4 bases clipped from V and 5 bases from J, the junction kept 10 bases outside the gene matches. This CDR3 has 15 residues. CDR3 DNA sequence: TGTGCCAGCAGTTCCCGGACAGGGTGGACCCACGAGCAGTACTTC. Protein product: CASSSRTGWTHEQYF.

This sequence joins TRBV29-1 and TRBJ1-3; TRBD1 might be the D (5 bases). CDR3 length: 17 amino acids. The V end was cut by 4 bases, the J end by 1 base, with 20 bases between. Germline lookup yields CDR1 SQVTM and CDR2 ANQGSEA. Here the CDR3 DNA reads TGCAGCGTTGCGGGGGGATCCAATACTCCTTCTGGAAACACCATATATTTT. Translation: CSVAGGSNTPSGNTIYF.

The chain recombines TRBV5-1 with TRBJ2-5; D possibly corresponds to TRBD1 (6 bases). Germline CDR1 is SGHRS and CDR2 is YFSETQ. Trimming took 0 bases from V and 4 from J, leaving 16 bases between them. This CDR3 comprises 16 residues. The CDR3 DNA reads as TGCGCCAGCAGCTTGGCTCCAGGGGCTGGGCGAGAGACCCAGTACTTC. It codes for CASSLAPGAGRETQYF.